These 14 T cell receptor beta chains were all obtained from the same sample, sequenced in a study of T cell repertoires in cytomegalovirus infection. TCRdb re-derived calls from the reads in MiXCR, one entry per CDR3 protein. Of about 680,000 distinct CDR3 sequences in the sample, more than 20% are singletons; the top ten hold 7% to 9%. Sequenced sample: CD8+ T cells from PBMCs. These receptors were obtained from a human donor in good health (CMV status not recorded). Some clones in this sample may be carry-over from other donors' samples.

This clonotype was picked up a small number of times. The chain joins TRBV6-2 or TRBV6-3 to TRBJ2-7; 9 bases match TRBD1. Trimming took 5 bases from V and 2 from J; bases not matched to a gene: 16. Per germline, CDR1 MNHEY and CDR2 SVGEGT. There are 18 residues in the CDR3. The DNA for the CDR3 is TGTGCCAGCAGTCACCTAATAACCGGGGACAGGGAGACCTACGAGCAGTACGTC. Its protein product is CASSHLITGDRETYEQYV.

This clonotype came up many times. The chain employs TRBV7-9 and TRBJ2-3; D gene uncertain. Per germline, CDR1 SEHNR and CDR2 FQNEAQ (reference sequence). V lost 6 bases and J lost 1, with 14 bases in between. CDR3 size: 15 residues. The CDR3 DNA follows: TGTGCCAGCAGTGATTGGGTTTTAGGCACAGATACGCAGTATTTT. Translation gives CASSDWVLGTDTQYF.

In this sample, this clonotype turned up many times. The chain combines TRBV6-1 with TRBJ1-5; no clear D. V lost 5 bases to trimming and J lost 2 bases, with 10 bases between them. The length of the CDR3 is 14 residues. The germline CDR1 and CDR2 sequences are MNHNS and SASEGT. The CDR3 DNA reads as TGTGCCAGCAGTTCGGGGTCGGGCAATCAGCCCCAGCATTTT. Translation: CASSSGSGNQPQHF.

This chain connects TRBV12-3 or TRBV12-4 to TRBJ1-6; 8 nucleotides align to TRBD1. The V and J ends lost 4 bases and 6 bases, in that order; junction bases with no gene match: 8. This CDR3 is built from 16 residues. CDR3: CASSSRQGFGNSPLHF. The CDR3 nucleotides read TGTGCCAGCAGTTCCCGACAGGGGTTCGGTAATTCACCCCTCCACTTT.

In its sample, this clonotype was seen many times. The chain has TRBV7-8 and TRBJ2-7; D is perhaps TRBD2 (6 bases). The CDR3 covers 15 residues. Trimming shortened V by 1 base and J by 0 bases, and 10 bases separated the two germline ends. From germline, CDR1 is SGHVS and CDR2 FQNEAQ. The CDR3 sequence: CASSLDGGSSYEQYF. The CDR3 DNA follows: TGTGCCAGCAGCTTAGATGGGGGGAGCTCCTACGAGCAGTACTTC.

The rearrangement uses TRBV6-6 and TRBJ2-7, with 7 bases matching TRBD1. This CDR3 is 16 amino acids long. Trimming cost V 6 bases and J 1 base; bases outside gene matches: 12. Germline V CDR1 and CDR2: MNHNY, SVGAGI (reference sequence). DNA for the CDR3: TGTGCCAGCAGCCACTCCGGGACAGACCTTTCCTACGAGCAGTACTTC. This sequence encodes CASSHSGTDLSYEQYF.

This clonotype was detected many times. V and J are TRBV7-2 and TRBJ2-5, with D perhaps given as TRBD1 or TRBD2 (5 bases each). V gave up 4 bases and J gave up 4 bases, with 10 bases separating them. Per the germline V gene, CDR1 is SGHTA and CDR2 is FQGNSA. This CDR3 contains 13 residues. The CDR3 nucleotides are TGTGCCAGCAGCTCCGGGGACGTAGAGACCCAGTACTTC. This translates into CASSSGDVETQYF.

The CDR3 reads CASSETGEGQETQYF. As DNA, the CDR3 is TGTGCCAGCAGTGAAACAGGGGAGGGCCAAGAGACCCAGTACTTC. The J gene is TRBJ2-5, the V gene TRBV6-5; D may be TRBD1 or TRBD2 (7 bases each). V was cut by 5 bases and J by 1 base, with 14 bases left in between. Per germline, CDR1 MNHEY and CDR2 SVGAGI. There are 15 residues in the CDR3.

In its sample, this clonotype was seen a few times. The chain links TRBV7-6 to TRBJ2-7; tentative D call: TRBD2 (5 bases). The CDR3 contains 14 residues. Deletions cut 1 base from V and 7 bases from J, with 14 bases between. Germline lookup yields CDR1 SGHVS and CDR2 FNYEAQ. CDR3 DNA: TGTGCCAGCAGCTTAGGCCCCGAGGGTGGAGAGCAGTACTTC. Protein sequence: CASSLGPEGGEQYF.

The chain has TRBV25-1 and TRBJ1-5; D gene uncertain. The V and J ends lost 2 bases and 0 bases respectively, with 5 bases between them. The CDR3 is made up of 14 amino acids. Germline V gene data show CDR1 as MGHDK and CDR2 as SYGVNS. Written as DNA, the CDR3 is TGTGCCAGCAGTGAACTTCTTAGCAATCAGCCCCAGCATTTT. Its protein is CASSELLSNQPQHF.

This clonotype appeared a few times. Germline and junction disagree at one end, which may indicate a read error. The chain is built from TRBV7-2 and TRBJ1-2, with a weak D call TRBD1 (6 bases). Germline CDR1 SGHTA, CDR2 FQGNSA. The CDR3 totals 9 residues. The CDR3 spells CASSFPGHF. In nucleotides, the CDR3 is TGTGCCAGCAGCTTCCCGGGACACTTC. The full variable domain, its missing parts supplied by reference TRBV7-2 and TRBJ1-2, is GAGVSQSPSNKVTEKGKDVELRCDPISGHTALYWYRQSLGQGLEFLIYFQGNSAPDKSGLPSDRFSAERTGGSVSTLTIQRTQQEDSAVYLCASSFPGHFGSGTRLTVV.

Ten or more counts support this clonotype. The V and J genes are TRBV7-9 and TRBJ2-1; D perhaps matches TRBD1 (5 bases). CDR3 length equals 13 residues. From germline, CDR1 is SEHNR and CDR2 FQNEAQ (reference sequence). The V and J ends lost 4 bases and 6 bases respectively, with 10 bases between them. This CDR3 reads CASSSRQSNEQFF. For the CDR3, the DNA is TGTGCCAGCAGCTCAAGACAGAGCAATGAGCAGTTCTTC.

In this sample, this clonotype turned up many times. This chain connects TRBV12-3 or TRBV12-4 to TRBJ2-1; D may correspond to TRBD1 or TRBD2 (5 bases each). Trimming pared 0 bases from V and 9 bases from J, leaving 9 bases between. This CDR3 has 13 amino acids. Here the CDR3 DNA reads TGTGCCAGCAGTTTAGCGGGGGAGACTGAGCAGTTCTTC. Translation: CASSLAGETEQFF.

The chain carries TRBV2 and TRBJ2-1; 12 bases match TRBD2. The CDR3 totals 16 residues. The germline V gene encodes CDR1 SNHLY and CDR2 FYNNEI. Trimming took 5 bases from V and 2 from J; bases not matched to a gene: 4. CDR3 DNA sequence: TGTGCCAGCAGTAACCCTAGCGGGGGGGCCTACAATGAGCAGTTCTTC. This gives the protein CASSNPSGGAYNEQFF.